This TCR beta chain was retrieved from a study of response to subunit inactivated influenza vaccine. Study-wide points: Authors proposed each seasonal influenza vaccination draws in few new T cells.

This clonotype was picked up many times. Its antigen is as yet unknown. TCRdb processed the RT-PCR reads anew with MiXCR; each CDR3 protein has one entry. The sample holds hundreds of thousands of distinct CDR3 sequences; 7.6% are singletons and the top ten take over 10%. V was trimmed by 6 bases and J by 3 bases, leaving 14 bases between them. The CDR3 contains 13 residues. Germline CDR1 DFQATT, CDR2 SNEGSKA (reference sequence). This material consisted of PBMCs from blood, taken around 2 years after vaccination. The chain is built from TRBV20-1 and TRBJ1-2; D gene unclear. The receptor comes from a man aged 50 to 75 who received an inactivated influenza vaccine. The CDR3 region is CSADRQDHYGYTF. CDR3 in DNA: TGCAGTGCAGACCGACAAGACCACTATGGCTACACCTTC.